Shown below are 22 T cell receptor beta chains from a single sample sequenced in a study of T cell responses to AZD1222 COVID-19 vaccine. Measured with immunoSEQ multiplex PCR; TCRdb has only the in-frame clones, and not every one. Here the sample spans roughly 100,000 clones, around 90% being singletons. The starting material was peripheral blood, obtained on day 0 of AZD1222 vaccination. These receptors originate from an adult in good health.

This sequence joins TRBV9 and TRBJ1-4; 7 bases map to TRBD1. CDR1 and CDR2 (germline): SGDLS, YYNGEE. Trimming removed 4 bases from V and 0 bases from J; junction bases left unmatched: 6. The CDR3 runs to 16 residues. CDR3 in DNA: TGTGCCAGCAGCCCGGGACAGCGATCAACTAATGAAAAACTGTTTTTT. Amino acids: CASSPGQRSTNEKLFF. Full variable domain (remainder filled in from reference TRBV9 and TRBJ1-4): DSGVTQTPKHLITATGQRVTLRCSPRSGDLSVYWYQQSLDQGLQFLIQYYNGEERAKGNILERFSAQQFPDLHSELNLSSLELGDSALYFCASSPGQRSTNEKLFFGSGTQLSVL.

The chain recombines TRBV27 with TRBJ1-2; TRBD1 might be the D (6 bases). V was cut by 5 bases and J by 1 base, with 11 bases left in between. The CDR3 is 14 amino acids. CDR1 is MNHEY, CDR2 SMNVEV, per germline (reference sequence). The CDR3 reads CASSPLGGNYGYTF. The CDR3 DNA is TGTGCCAGCAGTCCCTTAGGGGGTAACTATGGCTACACCTTC.

There are a few counts of this clone. The V call is TRBV25-1, the J call TRBJ1-2, with 9 bases aligning to TRBD1. V trimming: 3 bases; J trimming: 5 bases; junction bases outside the gene matches: 16. CDR1 MGHDK and CDR2 SYGVNS come from the germline V gene. The CDR3 runs to 18 residues. The CDR3, as DNA: TGTGCCAGCAGTGAGAGTTTGGGACAGGGTTCCCCCGAGTATGGCTACACCTTC. Translating it yields CASSESLGQGSPEYGYTF.

The gene calls are TRBV6-6 and TRBJ2-3; D unresolved. Germline V CDR1 and CDR2: MNHNY, SVGAGI (reference sequence). Trimming shortened V by 0 bases and J by 2 bases, and 12 bases separated the two germline ends. This CDR3 has 16 amino acids. Written as DNA, the CDR3 is TGTGCCAGCAGTTACTCGATTGGGGTAAACACAGATACGCAGTATTTT. Its translation: CASSYSIGVNTDTQYF.

The chain carries TRBV6-5 and TRBJ2-2; D is uncertain. The germline gives CDR1 MNHEY, CDR2 SVGAGI. CDR3 size: 13 residues. The V and J ends lost 7 bases and 2 bases respectively, with 8 bases between them. CDR3 sequence reads: CASTAINTGELFF. The CDR3, as DNA: TGTGCCAGCACCGCGATTAACACCGGGGAGCTGTTTTTT.

V is TRBV6-5 and J is TRBJ2-7, with 9 bases lining up with TRBD1. The CDR3 consists of 15 residues. CDR1 and CDR2 from the germline V gene are MNHEY and SVGAGI. The V gene end was trimmed by 5 bases and the J gene end by 3 bases; junction bases not matched to a gene: 8. The CDR3: CASSMDRGHNYEQYF. For the CDR3, the DNA is TGTGCCAGCAGTATGGACAGGGGTCATAACTACGAGCAGTACTTC.

The chain is built from TRBV4-1 and TRBJ2-7; a possible D gene is TRBD2 (5 bases). The CDR3 runs to 15 residues. V lost 1 base and J lost 2, with 12 bases in between. CDR1 MGHRA and CDR2 YSYEKL come from the germline V gene. CDR3 DNA: TGCGCCAGCAGCCAAGTATTCGCGACTACCTACGAGCAGTACTTC. Protein product: CASSQVFATTYEQYF.

The chain joins TRBV5-4 to TRBJ1-4; unclear D gene. Germline assignment: CDR1 SGHNT and CDR2 YYREEE (reference sequence). The CDR3 is made up of 15 amino acids. The ends were cut back, 5 bases at V and 12 bases at J, with 23 bases in the middle. As DNA, the CDR3 is TGTGCCAGCAGTCCCGGAGGACGGACTGAAGGGCAACTGTTTTTT. This encodes CASSPGGRTEGQLFF.

The gene calls are TRBV6-2 or TRBV6-3 and TRBJ1-2; no definite D call. The CDR3 extends over 12 amino acids. Germline values: CDR1 MNHEY, CDR2 SVGEGT. Trimming took off 2 bases at V and 8 bases at J, with 9 bases between the two ends. The CDR3 DNA is TGTGCCAGCAGTTACCCTCAAGAAGGCTACACCTTC. It encodes CASSYPQEGYTF.

The chain has TRBV9 and TRBJ1-6; 9 bases line up with TRBD1. J gave up 8 bases and V 0 bases, and 6 bases lay outside the gene matches. This CDR3 has 16 amino acids. CDR1 SGDLS and CDR2 YYNGEE come from the germline V gene. For the CDR3, the DNA is TGTGCCAGCAGCGTAGCTGGGACAGGGTCTGATTCACCCCTCCACTTT. The encoded protein is CASSVAGTGSDSPLHF.

This clone was observed a few times. The rearrangement joins TRBV7-2 to TRBJ2-1; D possibly corresponds to TRBD2 (6 bases). Trimming shortened V by 2 bases and J by 2 bases, and 10 bases separated the two germline ends. There are 15 residues in the CDR3. Germline values: CDR1 SGHTA, CDR2 FQGNSA. The CDR3 region has the DNA TGTGCCAGCAGCTTAAGGAGGGCCGCCTACAATGAGCAGTTCTTC. Encoded protein: CASSLRRAAYNEQFF.

This clone was observed a handful of times. The chain joins TRBV2 to TRBJ1-6; 9 bases are a match to TRBD1. Germline V lookup: CDR1 SNHLY, CDR2 FYNNEI. V lost 6 bases, J lost 9 bases, and 9 bases stayed unmatched. This CDR3 has 15 amino acids. This CDR3 is CASRTGQGFISPLHF. In nucleotides, the CDR3 is TGTGCCAGCAGAACGGGACAGGGCTTCATTTCACCCCTCCACTTT.

The rearrangement links TRBV9 to TRBJ2-2; D is perhaps TRBD1 or TRBD2 (5 bases each). Trimming left V 3 bases short and J 0 bases short, with 6 bases between. The CDR3 sequence is 14 residues long. Germline V gene data show CDR1 as SGDLS and CDR2 as YYNGEE. CDR3 amino acids: CASSGGTNTGELFF. The DNA of the CDR3 is TGTGCCAGCAGCGGGGGGACGAACACCGGGGAGCTGTTTTTT.

The chain combines TRBV19 with TRBJ2-4; 10 positions match TRBD1. CDR1 LNHDA and CDR2 SQIVND come from the germline V gene (reference sequence). This CDR3 spans 16 amino acids. V lost 6 bases, J lost 5 bases, and 10 bases stayed unmatched. The CDR3 region has the DNA TGTGCCAGTAGAGGGGGACAGGGGAATATCGAAAACATTCAGTACTTC. Translated: CASRGGQGNIENIQYF.

The chain carries TRBV2 and TRBJ2-7, with 8 bases fitting TRBD2. The CDR3 totals 17 residues. J was trimmed by 0 bases and V by 2 bases; bases with no gene match: 9. Germline lookup yields CDR1 SNHLY and CDR2 FYNNEI. The CDR3 is CASSENPTSGYSYEQYF. The CDR3 DNA reads TGTGCCAGCAGTGAAAATCCTACTAGCGGATACTCCTACGAGCAGTACTTC. Full variable domain (remainder filled in from reference TRBV2 and TRBJ2-7): EPEVTQTPSHQVTQMGQEVILRCVPISNHLYFYWYRQILGQKVEFLVSFYNNEISEKSEIFDDQFSVERPDGSNFTLKIRSTKLEDSAMYFCASSENPTSGYSYEQYFGPGTRLTVT.

This rearrangement joins TRBV7-9 to TRBJ1-5; tentatively, D is TRBD1 (5 bases). The CDR3 sequence is 15 residues long. Trimming shortened V by 1 base and J by 0 bases, and 7 bases separated the two germline ends. The germline CDR1 and CDR2 sequences are SEHNR and FQNEAQ (reference sequence). For the CDR3, the DNA is TGTGCCAGCAGCTTAGGGGGGGGTAGCAATCAGCCCCAGCATTTT. Its protein is CASSLGGGSNQPQHF. The variable domain in full, completed from reference TRBV7-9 and TRBJ1-5, reads DTGVSQNPRHKITKRGQNVTFRCDPISEHNRLYWYRQTLGQGPEFLTYFQNEAQLEKSRLLSDRFSAERPKGSFSTLEIQRTEQGDSAMYLCASSLGGGSNQPQHFGDGTRLSIL.

In this sample, this clone turned up a few times. The V gene is TRBV6-2 or TRBV6-3, the J gene TRBJ2-7; no clear D gene. Germline values: CDR1 MNHEY, CDR2 SVGEGT. The CDR3 runs to 11 residues. V was trimmed by 8 bases and J by 4 bases, leaving 9 bases between them. This CDR3 reads CASGLLYEQYF. CDR3 bases: TGTGCCAGCGGCCTATTATACGAGCAGTACTTC.

The chain couples TRBV7-9 to TRBJ2-5; TRBD1 aligns across 9 bases. This CDR3 has 17 amino acids. The trim removed 5 bases at V and 4 bases at J, leaving 14 bases unmatched. CDR1 SEHNR and CDR2 FQNEAQ come from the germline V gene (reference sequence). CDR3 nucleotide sequence: TGTGCCAGCAGCCCTCAAAAACTGACAGGGGGTGGAGAGACCCAGTACTTC. This translates into CASSPQKLTGGGETQYF.

The CDR3 DNA sequence: TGCGCCAGCAGCCAAGTGCACAGGATGAACACTGAAGCTTTCTTT. Its protein product is CASSQVHRMNTEAFF. This chain connects TRBV4-1 to TRBJ1-1; D is possibly TRBD1 (5 bases). The CDR3 sequence is 15 residues long. Trimming cost V 1 base and J 0 bases, with 9 bases left between them. The germline V gene encodes CDR1 MGHRA and CDR2 YSYEKL.

The gene calls are TRBV5-1 and TRBJ2-1; D is possibly TRBD1 (6 bases). Trimming removed 7 bases at V and 9 bases at J, with 20 bases between. CDR1 is SGHRS and CDR2 is YFSETQ in the germline V gene. The CDR3 is 14 amino acids. The CDR3 DNA reads TGCGCCAGCGGGTATGGTCCAGGGGAAAGTGAGCAGTTCTTC. As protein: CASGYGPGESEQFF. Filled out from reference TRBV5-1 and TRBJ2-1, the complete variable domain reads KAGVTQTPRYLIKTRGQQVTLSCSPISGHRSVSWYQQTPGQGLQFLFEYFSETQRNKGNFPGRFSGRQFSNSRSEMNVSTLELGDSALYLCASGYGPGESEQFFGPGTRLTVL.

This clone occurred once. The chain combines TRBV20-1 with TRBJ2-3, with no clear D. The germline V gene encodes CDR1 DFQATT and CDR2 SNEGSKA (reference sequence). V was cut by 3 bases and J by 2 bases, with 9 bases left in between. This CDR3 contains 13 residues. The CDR3 DNA is TGCAGTGCTAGTACATGGAACACAGATACGCAGTATTTT. Translating gives CSASTWNTDTQYF.

This clone was observed once. This rearrangement joins TRBV19 to TRBJ1-3; D gene ambiguous. Germline assignment: CDR1 LNHDA and CDR2 SQIVND (reference sequence). The CDR3 loop spans 13 amino acids. Trimming stripped 5 bases from V and 0 bases from J, with 5 bases between. For the CDR3, the DNA is TGTGCCAGTAGTCCAGACTCTGGAAACACCATATATTTT. Its protein product is CASSPDSGNTIYF.